The 10 T cell receptor beta chains reported below all come from one sample, sequenced in a study of cytomegalovirus exposure and HLA in healthy donors (dated by TCRdb to between 2016 and 2019). The library was made by the immunoSEQ multiplex PCR assay. For the multiplex PCR, a mixture combining 60 forward primers for TCR Vbeta segments and 13 reverse primers for TCR Jbeta segments was used. In TCRdb, the immuneACCESS table is reduced to in-frame sequences with V and J assigned. These tables do not hold every clone; where another copy was compared, an unresolved V gene accounts for under half, and the others remain unexplained. The sample table contains fewer than 150,000 clones; only one count was recorded for under 85% of them. Roughly 4% of the sample belongs to the ten largest clones. Input material: PBMCs. These TCRs come from a human donor in good health.

The V call is TRBV11-2, the J call TRBJ2-3, with TRBD1 identical over 10 bases. V lost 3 bases and J lost 6; bases outside the gene matches: 9. CDR1 and CDR2 (germline): SGHAT, FQNNGV. The CDR3 runs to 16 residues. CDR3 nucleotides: TGTGCCAGCAGCTTCTTTAGGGACAGGGGATTTGATACGCAGTATTTT. Protein sequence: CASSFFRDRGFDTQYF.

The chain carries TRBV5-1 and TRBJ2-1; TRBD1 aligns across 12 bases. The V gene end was trimmed by 3 bases and the J gene end by 8 bases; junction bases not matched to a gene: 6. CDR1 is SGHRS and CDR2 is YFSETQ in the germline V gene. This CDR3 contains 15 residues. The chain's CDR3 is CASSSRDRGRDEQFF. The CDR3 DNA is TGCGCCAGCAGCTCCCGGGACAGGGGGCGGGATGAGCAGTTCTTC. The full variable domain, in which reference TRBV5-1 and TRBJ2-1 provide the parts outside the CDR3, is KAGVTQTPRYLIKTRGQQVTLSCSPISGHRSVSWYQQTPGQGLQFLFEYFSETQRNKGNFPGRFSGRQFSNSRSEMNVSTLELGDSALYLCASSSRDRGRDEQFFGPGTRLTVL.

The gene calls are TRBV5-1 and TRBJ2-7; 11 bases are a match to TRBD2. This CDR3 is built from 16 residues. Unmatched junction bases numbered 9, after V lost 4 bases and J lost 3 bases. The V gene's germline CDR1 is SGHRS and CDR2 YFSETQ. The CDR3 coding sequence is TGCGCCAGCAGCCTGTTAGGACTAGCGGGTTTCTACGAGCAGTACTTC. It codes for CASSLLGLAGFYEQYF.

The chain recombines TRBV4-1 with TRBJ2-5; D may be TRBD1 (5 bases). Trimming took off 6 bases at V and 2 bases at J, with 22 bases between the two ends. The CDR3 loop spans 17 amino acids. CDR1 is MGHRA and CDR2 is YSYEKL in the germline V gene. The CDR3 DNA reads as TGCGCCAGCAGTCTCTACCCCCCTGGACAACTTCAAGAGACCCAGTACTTC. Translation: CASSLYPPGQLQETQYF.

The V call is TRBV19, the J call TRBJ2-7; 8 nucleotides agree with TRBD2. Germline assignment: CDR1 LNHDA and CDR2 SQIVND (reference sequence). The CDR3 loop spans 15 amino acids. The V segment lost 4 bases and the J segment 1 base; nucleotides outside the gene matches: 6. CDR3 sequence: CASSTSGGISYEQYF. The CDR3 DNA reads as TGTGCCAGTAGTACCTCGGGGGGGATTTCCTACGAGCAGTACTTC. Variable domain in full (rest from reference TRBV19 and TRBJ2-7): DGGITQSPKYLFRKEGQNVTLSCEQNLNHDAMYWYRQDPGQGLRLIYYSQIVNDFQKGDIAEGYSVSREKKESFPLTVTSAQKNPTAFYLCASSTSGGISYEQYFGPGTRLTVT.

The V gene is TRBV5-1, the J gene TRBJ2-1; TRBD2 matches 9 bases. The CDR3 consists of 15 residues. Germline trimming cut 4 bases from V and 6 bases from J; bases unmatched to any gene: 8. Germline V lookup: CDR1 SGHRS, CDR2 YFSETQ. CDR3 amino acids: CASSRLAGVANEQFF. CDR3 in DNA: TGCGCCAGCAGCAGATTAGCGGGAGTGGCCAATGAGCAGTTCTTC.

This clone was counted between two and nine times. CDR3 region: CASRVGGGDSYNEQFF. DNA for the CDR3: TGTGCCAGCAGGGTGGGCGGAGGGGACTCCTACAATGAGCAGTTCTTC. The gene calls are TRBV28 and TRBJ2-1, with D tentatively TRBD2 (6 bases). The V end lost 6 bases, the J end lost 0 bases, and 15 bases lay between the germline ends. There are 16 residues in the CDR3. CDR1 MDHEN and CDR2 SYDVKM come from the germline V gene.

The rearrangement uses TRBV2 and TRBJ1-5; 12 nucleotides line up with TRBD1. The CDR3 consists of 14 residues. In germline, CDR1 is SNHLY, CDR2 FYNNEI. V lost 7 bases, J lost 4 bases, and 2 bases stayed unmatched. CDR3 amino acids: CASTGQGANQPQHF. DNA of the CDR3: TGTGCCAGCACGGGACAGGGGGCGAATCAGCCCCAGCATTTT.

CDR3 sequence reads: CASSVPGQGTEAFF. CDR3 coding DNA: TGTGCCAGCAGCGTCCCGGGACAGGGCACTGAAGCTTTCTTT. This sequence joins TRBV7-9 and TRBJ1-1; 9 nucleotides match TRBD1. The CDR3 consists of 14 residues. Germline V CDR1 and CDR2: SEHNR, FQNEAQ (reference sequence). Trimming removed 5 bases from V and 4 bases from J; junction bases left unmatched: 5.

The V call is TRBV15, the J call TRBJ1-2; D gene uncertain. Germline CDR1 LNHNV, CDR2 YYDKDF (reference sequence). This CDR3 is built from 14 residues. V lost 1 base, J lost 4 bases, and 10 bases lay in between. CDR3 sequence (DNA): TGTGCCACCAGCAGAGGGGAGCGGAGCTATGGCTACACCTTC. This encodes CATSRGERSYGYTF.